This record looks at one TCR beta chain sequence and its context. This sample was included in a study of blood T cells in healthy people across ages. A second roughly 7 to 12 cycle PCR used barcoded and J-beta primers. TCRdb recomputed calls from the 5' RACE reads with MiXCR, one row per CDR3 protein. The sample has 1 million or so distinct CDR3 sequences, under 45% seen once. The clonotype comes from a woman aged 60-70 years in good health. Material: blood.

CDR3 coding DNA: TGTGCCATTACGGGCCGAAACGGGACGTACGAGCAGTACTTC. It is translated as CAITGRNGTYEQYF. The chain employs TRBV10-3 and TRBJ2-7; D tentatively reads TRBD1 or TRBD2 (5 bases each). This CDR3 has 14 amino acids. The V gene lost 9 bases and the J gene lost 4 bases, with 19 bases spanning the gap. Per germline, CDR1 ENHRY and CDR2 SYGVKD.